The 3 T cell receptor beta chains in this list originate from one sample, sequenced in a study of T-cell memory formation after mild COVID-19. TCRdb re-called the 5' RACE reads through MiXCR, storing one row per CDR3 protein. Counted here are hundreds of thousands of distinct CDR3 sequences, 24% occurring once; the ten biggest clones make up 8.5% to 9%. Sequenced input: PBMCs or a T cell subset sorted from them (not recorded which). These receptors came from an adult woman who had mild COVID-19 (a few samples of this study predate the infection). Cell type and time point are not known.

A few counts support this clonotype. The chain employs TRBV3-1 and TRBJ2-3; perhaps D is TRBD1 or TRBD2 (5 bases each). The CDR3 extends over 17 amino acids. Germline loops: CDR1 LGHDT, CDR2 YNNKEL (reference sequence). V shed 0 bases and J shed 7 bases, with 20 bases lying between them. The CDR3 here is CASSQDTRSEGPNTQYF. For the CDR3, the DNA is TGTGCCAGCAGCCAAGATACCAGATCCGAGGGACCCAATACGCAGTATTTT.

This clonotype was detected a few times. V gene TRBV7-2 combines with J gene TRBJ2-3; D uncertain. This CDR3 contains 11 residues. Trimming shortened V by 4 bases and J by 7 bases, and 6 bases separated the two germline ends. The germline V gene has CDR1 SGHTA and CDR2 FQGNSA. CDR3: CASSSQYTQYF. The CDR3 nucleotides are TGTGCCAGCAGCTCCCAGTATACGCAGTATTTT.

In this sample, this clonotype turned up a few times. The J gene is TRBJ1-1, the V gene TRBV20-1; possible D gene TRBD1, 6 bases. The germline V gene has CDR1 DFQATT and CDR2 SNEGSKA (reference sequence). V lost 5 bases and J 1 base, leaving 14 bases between the germline ends. The length of the CDR3 is 14 residues. CDR3 loop: CSAFRQVGNTEAFF. The CDR3 DNA reads as TGCAGTGCTTTCCGACAGGTCGGGAACACTGAAGCTTTCTTT.